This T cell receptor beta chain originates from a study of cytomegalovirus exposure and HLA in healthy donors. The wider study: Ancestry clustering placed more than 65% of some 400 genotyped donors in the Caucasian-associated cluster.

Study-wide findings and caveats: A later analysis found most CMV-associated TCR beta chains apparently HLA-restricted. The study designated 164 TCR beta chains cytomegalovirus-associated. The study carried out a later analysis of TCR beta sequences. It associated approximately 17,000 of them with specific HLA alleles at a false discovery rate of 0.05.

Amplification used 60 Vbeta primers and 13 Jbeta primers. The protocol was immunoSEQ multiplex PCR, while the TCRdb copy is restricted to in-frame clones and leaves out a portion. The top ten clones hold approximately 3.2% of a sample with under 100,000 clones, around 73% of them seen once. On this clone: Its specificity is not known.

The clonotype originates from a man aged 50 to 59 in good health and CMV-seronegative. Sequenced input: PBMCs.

The CDR3 reads CASSQEVGRVGADTQYF. The CDR3 DNA reads TGTGCCAGCAGCCAAGAAGTTGGTCGGGTAGGTGCAGATACGCAGTATTTT. The rearrangement links TRBV4-2 to TRBJ2-3; the D is unclear. The V gene's germline CDR1 is LGHNA and CDR2 YNFKEQ. The CDR3 totals 17 residues. V lost 0 bases to trimming and J lost 4 bases, with 17 bases between them.